Each of the 29 T cell receptor beta chains below was sequenced from the same sample in a study of chemoradiotherapy in HPV16-positive cancers. Data came from immunoSEQ multiplex PCR; TCRdb stores just in-frame clones and leaves some out. This table holds some 19,000 clones, over 65% found once. Sequences were derived from blood, sampled from a patient who underwent chemoradiotherapy. Receptors were obtained from a human donor with HPV-associated anogenital cancer.

The chain uses TRBV6-4 and TRBJ2-2, with D maybe TRBD2 (7 bases). CDR3 length: 14 amino acids. V was clipped by 6 bases and J by 4 bases, with 12 bases between them. Germline values: CDR1 MRHNA, CDR2 SNTAGT. The CDR3, as DNA: TGTGCCAGCAGAAGGGGGGGCGGCACCGGGGAGCTGTTTTTT. It specifies CASRRGGGTGELFF.

This chain joins TRBV29-1 and TRBJ1-1, with 10 bases identical to TRBD1. The CDR3 has 15 amino acids. Germline CDR1 SQVTM, CDR2 ANQGSEA. V dropped 6 bases and J dropped 1; count of bases not matched to a gene: 8. The CDR3 reads CSVRTGGGGNTEAFF. CDR3 DNA sequence: TGCAGCGTCAGGACAGGGGGTGGAGGGAACACTGAAGCTTTCTTT. Complete variable domain (other parts from reference TRBV29-1 and TRBJ1-1): SAVISQKPSRDICQRGTSLTIQCQVDSQVTMMFWYRQQPGQSLTLIATANQGSEATYESGFVIDKFPISRPNLTFSTLTVSNMSPEDSSIYLCSVRTGGGGNTEAFFGQGTRLTVV.

This chain links TRBV6-5 with TRBJ2-5; the D gene is possibly TRBD1 (6 bases). Germline V CDR1 and CDR2: MNHEY, SVGAGI. There are 15 residues in the CDR3. V shed 0 bases and J shed 5 bases, with 13 bases lying between them. The CDR3 here is CASSYSSTGLETQYF. The CDR3, as DNA: TGTGCCAGCAGTTACTCGAGTACAGGGCTTGAGACCCAGTACTTC.

This chain links TRBV11-2 with TRBJ2-7, with D uncertain. This CDR3 contains 12 residues. Trimming stripped 0 bases from V and 5 bases from J, with 5 bases between. Germline V gene lookup returns CDR1 SGHAT and CDR2 FQNNGV. The CDR3 loop is CASSLDGHEQYF. The CDR3 DNA sequence: TGTGCCAGCAGCTTAGATGGCCACGAGCAGTACTTC.

This clone showed up just a few times. The rearrangement uses TRBV5-1 and TRBJ2-3; 8 nucleotides match TRBD1. The CDR3 totals 16 residues. J was trimmed by 7 bases and V by 3 bases; bases with no gene match: 13. The germline V gene has CDR1 SGHRS and CDR2 YFSETQ. The CDR3 sequence: CASSWGRAGGSNTQYF. CDR3 DNA: TGCGCCAGCAGCTGGGGGCGGGCAGGGGGCTCGAATACGCAGTATTTT.

This sequence joins TRBV4-1 and TRBJ1-1, with D hard to call. Germline V gene sequence: CDR1 MGHRA, CDR2 YSYEKL. The CDR3 contains 14 residues. Trimming cost V 4 bases and J 5 bases, with 14 bases left between them. The CDR3 spells CASSPSTDGTEAFF. The CDR3 coding sequence is TGCGCCAGCAGCCCCTCAACGGACGGGACTGAAGCTTTCTTT.

The rearrangement joins TRBV2 to TRBJ1-2, with D perhaps matching TRBD1 (6 bases). Germline CDR1 reads SNHLY; CDR2 reads FYNNEI. This CDR3 region has 16 residues. The ends were cut back, 1 base at V and 7 bases at J, with 19 bases in the middle. The CDR3: CASSEDPAQGEGGYTF. CDR3 nucleotides: TGTGCCAGCAGTGAAGATCCCGCACAGGGCGAAGGTGGCTACACCTTC.

This clone was seen just once. The J gene is TRBJ2-2, the V gene TRBV25-1; D call uncertain. Germline V gene sequence: CDR1 MGHDK, CDR2 SYGVNS. The ends were cut back, 6 bases at V and 3 bases at J, with 8 bases in the middle. This CDR3 comprises 13 residues. CDR3 protein: CASRQIYTGELFF. DNA for the CDR3: TGTGCCAGCAGACAGATATACACCGGGGAGCTGTTTTTT.

The J gene is TRBJ1-5, the V gene TRBV19, with 8 nucleotides matching TRBD1. With V trimmed by 7 bases and J by 2 bases, 7 bases remained unmatched. The CDR3 is 15 residues long. From germline, CDR1 is LNHDA and CDR2 SQIVND (reference sequence). The CDR3 protein is CASTQGAGGNQPQHF. The CDR3 nucleotides read TGTGCCAGTACGCAGGGGGCCGGGGGCAATCAGCCCCAGCATTTT.

The chain recombines TRBV5-1 with TRBJ2-7, with D possibly being TRBD2 (6 bases). In germline, CDR1 is SGHRS, CDR2 YFSETQ. V shed 0 bases and J shed 6 bases, with 7 bases lying between them. CDR3 length: 12 residues. The CDR3: CASSLDGGEQYF. The CDR3 DNA reads TGCGCCAGCAGCTTGGACGGGGGCGAGCAGTACTTC.

This chain connects TRBV19 to TRBJ2-2; D may be TRBD2 (7 bases). The germline V and J ends were trimmed by 7 bases and 2 bases, with 20 bases remaining between them. The germline V gene encodes CDR1 LNHDA and CDR2 SQIVND (reference sequence). This CDR3 has 17 residues. CDR3 residues: CASIRTAGLFNTGELFF. CDR3 nucleotides: TGTGCCAGTATCCGGACAGCGGGGTTATTTAACACCGGGGAGCTGTTTTTT.

J is TRBJ1-2 and V is TRBV15, with D unresolved. In germline, CDR1 is LNHNV, CDR2 YYDKDF (reference sequence). This CDR3 contains 13 residues. Trimming removed 7 bases from V and 6 bases from J, with 15 bases in between. The CDR3 DNA reads as TGTGCCACCACCAAGGACCGAGCGGATGGCTACACCTTC. Translating it yields CATTKDRADGYTF.

The CDR3 loop reads CASSESGANVLTF. The CDR3 DNA follows: TGTGCCAGCTCAGAATCTGGGGCCAACGTCCTGACTTTC. The V and J genes are TRBV6-1 and TRBJ2-6; D remains unclear. CDR1 and CDR2 from the germline V gene are MNHNS and SASEGT. The V and J ends lost 8 bases and 1 base respectively, with 6 bases between them. This CDR3 contains 13 residues.

The rearrangement joins TRBV28 to TRBJ1-4; D ambiguous. The germline V and J ends were trimmed by 3 bases and 8 bases, with 16 bases remaining between them. The CDR3 extends over 15 amino acids. The V gene's germline CDR1 is MDHEN and CDR2 SYDVKM. DNA of the CDR3: TGTGCCAGCAGTTTTGTAGGCGAGTTGGAAGAAAAACTGTTTTTT. Encoded protein: CASSFVGELEEKLFF.

The CDR3 region is CASSGLAGGPDTQYF. The CDR3 DNA follows: TGTGCCAGCAGTGGACTAGCGGGGGGGCCAGATACGCAGTATTTT. This chain links TRBV6-4 with TRBJ2-3, with 14 bases that match TRBD2. V shed 4 bases and J 4 bases; nucleotides not matched to a gene: 1. Germline values: CDR1 MRHNA, CDR2 SNTAGT. CDR3 size: 15 residues.

The rearrangement uses TRBV6-5 and TRBJ1-4; 9 bases align to TRBD1. Germline V gene data show CDR1 as MNHEY and CDR2 as SVGAGI. The CDR3 is made up of 14 amino acids. J lost 6 bases, V lost 6 bases, and 5 bases had no gene match. The CDR3 spells CASRYRDRDEKLFF. The DNA of the CDR3 is TGTGCCAGCAGATACCGGGACAGGGATGAAAAACTGTTTTTT.

This clone was counted only a few times. The chain uses TRBV7-8 and TRBJ1-5; perhaps TRBD1 as D (6 bases). The V gene's germline CDR1 is SGHVS and CDR2 FQNEAQ. CDR3 length equals 15 residues. Trimming took off 7 bases at V and 2 bases at J, with 15 bases between the two ends. CDR3 coding DNA: TGTGCCAGCACTATCGGACAGTTGGGCAATCAGCCCCAGCATTTT. Amino acids: CASTIGQLGNQPQHF.

The chain uses TRBV9 and TRBJ1-5, with D hard to call. CDR1 and CDR2 (germline): SGDLS, YYNGEE. The CDR3 contains 15 residues. V dropped 4 bases and J dropped 7 bases, with 18 bases sitting between them. The CDR3 sequence is CASSLRGDVGQPQHF. CDR3 nucleotides: TGTGCCAGCAGCCTACGCGGAGACGTTGGCCAGCCCCAGCATTTT.

This clone has only one observation. The rearrangement links TRBV7-2 to TRBJ1-2; 7 bases line up with TRBD1. Germline CDR1 is SGHTA and CDR2 is FQGNSA. Trimming cost V 3 bases and J 8 bases; bases outside gene matches: 12. The CDR3 extends over 15 amino acids. The CDR3 DNA is TGTGCCAGCAGCTTTACAGGGGCCGAGGTTCGAGGCTACACCTTC. Amino acids: CASSFTGAEVRGYTF.

The chain couples TRBV10-3 to TRBJ2-5; D is undetermined. This CDR3 comprises 15 residues. The germline V gene has CDR1 ENHRY and CDR2 SYGVKD. V lost 0 bases and J 5 bases, leaving 13 bases between the germline ends. This chain's CDR3 is CAISESIERSETQYF. CDR3 coding DNA: TGTGCCATCAGTGAGTCTATAGAGCGATCGGAGACCCAGTACTTC.

The chain employs TRBV7-8 and TRBJ2-5; no reliable D call. Germline V lookup: CDR1 SGHVS, CDR2 FQNEAQ. The CDR3 has 15 amino acids. The V end was cut by 1 base, the J end by 5 bases, with 14 bases between. Here the CDR3 DNA reads TGTGCCAGCAGCTTAGGGGAAGGCTCCCGGGAGACCCAGTACTTC. Translation gives CASSLGEGSRETQYF.

The V call is TRBV23-1, the J call TRBJ2-7, with a possible D match to TRBD2 (6 bases). Being an ORF, TRBV23-1 has a function that is uncertain. Trimming shortened V by 4 bases and J by 10 bases, and 23 bases separated the two germline ends. The CDR3 has 15 residues. The CDR3 spells CASSLRRGKPTGQYF. The CDR3 region has the DNA TGCGCCAGCAGTCTTCGGAGGGGCAAACCTACTGGACAGTACTTC.

The gene calls are TRBV7-8 and TRBJ1-2; unclear D gene. The CDR3 spans 14 residues. The V and J ends lost 5 bases and 6 bases respectively, with 16 bases between them. From germline, CDR1 is SGHVS and CDR2 FQNEAQ. The CDR3 bases are TGTGCCAGCAGCCCCCAGTTTAGGGTTGATGGCTACACCTTC. Protein sequence: CASSPQFRVDGYTF.

This clone is a singleton in its sample. As DNA, the CDR3 is TGTGCCAGTAGTTCCGAGACAGTATTCACTGAAGCTTTCTTT. Translated, it gives CASSSETVFTEAFF. The chain couples TRBV19 to TRBJ1-1; tentatively, D is TRBD1 (5 bases). The CDR3 totals 14 residues. CDR1 and CDR2 (germline): LNHDA, SQIVND (reference sequence). With 5 bases removed from V and 4 bases from J, the gap between germline ends came to 14 bases.

This clone has only a few counts. This chain joins TRBV7-2 and TRBJ1-6; no reliable D call. The CDR3 sequence is 14 residues long. Trimming stripped 5 bases from V and 5 bases from J, with 10 bases between. The germline gives CDR1 SGHTA, CDR2 FQGNSA. The CDR3 region has the DNA TGTGCCAGCAGCCGCGCTCAGGATAATTCACCCCTCCACTTT. Protein product: CASSRAQDNSPLHF.

CDR3 sequence: CASAGVQETQYF. DNA of the CDR3: TGCGCCAGCGCGGGGGTGCAAGAGACCCAGTACTTC. The genes are TRBV5-1 and TRBJ2-5; 7 bases are shared with TRBD2. The CDR3 is 12 amino acids. Germline lookup yields CDR1 SGHRS and CDR2 YFSETQ. V was pared by 7 bases and J by 2 bases, with 2 bases of the junction left unmatched.

The rearrangement links TRBV7-6 to TRBJ1-5, with 8 bases identical to TRBD1. The germline gives CDR1 SGHVS, CDR2 FNYEAQ. The CDR3 is 16 residues long. The ends lost 1 base at V and 5 bases at J; junction bases unmatched: 7. CDR3 amino acids: CASSLGSPGGYQPQHF. The CDR3 nucleotides read TGTGCCAGCAGCTTAGGATCCCCAGGGGGCTATCAGCCCCAGCATTTT.

This CDR3 reads CASSVSGSNRLRVPEQYF. The CDR3 DNA follows: TGTGCCAGCAGCGTATCGGGGTCAAACCGGCTGCGGGTCCCCGAGCAGTACTTC. The J gene is TRBJ2-7, the V gene TRBV9; D is possibly TRBD2 (5 bases). This CDR3 has 18 residues. V was cut by 1 base and J by 6 bases, with 26 bases left in between. Germline assignment: CDR1 SGDLS and CDR2 YYNGEE.

The CDR3 loop reads CASSQGVQGWSPLHF. The CDR3 DNA follows: TGCGCCAGCAGCCAAGGTGTTCAGGGATGGTCACCCCTCCACTTT. The genes are TRBV4-3 and TRBJ1-6, with D possibly matching TRBD1 (5 bases). The CDR3 totals 15 residues. The germline V and J ends were trimmed by 1 base and 10 bases, with 14 bases remaining between them. The germline V gene encodes CDR1 LGHNA and CDR2 YSLEER.